These T cell receptor beta chains were read from a single sample in a study of Ad26.COV2.S vaccination and SARS-CoV-2 variants. Profiling relied on immunoSEQ multiplex PCR, and the TCRdb table lists in-frame clones only, not all of them. The table includes about 370,000 clones, roughly nine tenths detected once. Source: peripheral blood, taken in a trial of Ad26.COV2.S vaccine versus placebo. The receptors shown here come from a person aged 18-65 years who received the Ad26.COV2.S COVID-19 vaccine or a placebo. Each CDR3 is given with its conserved first and last residue. The order of the fields is clone size, V gene, J gene, D gene, CDR3 protein, CDR3 DNA. A D gene is named only where the DNA matches it firmly. Not every row has a clone size; where given, it reads once, few, many or a size class.

once	TRBV4-3	TRBJ2-3	TRBD1	CASRDRGALSDTQYF	TGCGCCAGCAGAGACAGGGGGGCTCTTTCTGATACGCAGTATTTT
.	TRBV2	TRBJ1-4	.	CAGSGPNEKLFF	TGTGCCGGTTCCGGGCCAAATGAAAAACTGTTTTTT
.	TRBV5-1	TRBJ2-1	TRBD2	CASSLALSGGYNEQFF	TGCGCCAGCAGCTTGGCCTTGAGCGGGGGCTACAATGAGCAGTTCTTC
once	TRBV6-2/TRBV6-3	TRBJ1-2	.	CASSYAGGYTF	TGTGCCAGCAGTTATGCTGGAGGCTACACCTTC
.	TRBV19	TRBJ2-1	.	CASSPLKAGNEQFF	TGTGCCAGTAGTCCCCTAAAAGCAGGCAATGAGCAGTTCTTC
.	TRBV9	TRBJ1-6	.	CASSVSPATEENSPLHF	TGTGCCAGCAGCGTAAGCCCGGCGACAGAGGAGAATTCACCCCTCCACTTT
.	TRBV11-2	TRBJ2-7	TRBD1	CASSRQGTYEQYF	TGTGCCAGCTCCAGACAGGGAACCTACGAGCAGTACTTC
once	TRBV12-3/TRBV12-4	TRBJ2-7	TRBD1	CASSRTGPLLNF	TGTGCCAGCAGCAGGACAGGACCCTTATTGAACTTC
.	TRBV19	TRBJ2-7	.	CASTTGPGGSEQYF	TGTGCCAGTACCACCGGACCCGGCGGGTCCGAGCAGTACTTC
.	TRBV4-3	TRBJ1-2	.	CASSQETGVGGYTF	TGCGCCAGCAGCCAAGAAACGGGGGTTGGGGGCTACACCTTC
.	TRBV7-9	TRBJ2-2	.	CASSLLTSNTGELFF	TGTGCCAGCAGCTTGCTAACCTCGAACACCGGGGAGCTGTTTTTT
once	TRBV2	TRBJ2-1	TRBD1	CASSIGTGEDLYNEQFF	TGTGCCAGCAGCATCGGGACAGGGGAAGATCTTTACAATGAGCAGTTCTTC
.	TRBV9	TRBJ1-2	.	CASSVGQNYGYTF	TGTGCCAGCAGCGTAGGACAGAACTATGGCTACACCTTC
.	TRBV4-1	TRBJ2-7	.	CASSRKEGVGQNYEQYF	TGCGCCAGCAGCCGGAAGGAGGGGGTTGGACAGAACTACGAGCAGTACTTC
.	TRBV18	TRBJ1-6	.	CASSPVSAGSPLHF	TGTGCCAGCTCACCAGTCAGTGCTGGCTCACCCCTCCACTTT
few	TRBV27	TRBJ2-1	TRBD2	CASSPGGHYNEQFF	TGTGCCAGCAGTCCGGGGGGGCACTACAATGAGCAGTTCTTC
once	TRBV3-1/TRBV3-2	TRBJ1-1	.	CASSQKWNTEAFF	TGTGCCAGCAGCCAGAAATGGAACACTGAAGCTTTCTTT
.	TRBV30	TRBJ2-7	.	CALRGLWGDEQYF	TGTGCTTTAAGGGGACTGTGGGGGGACGAGCAGTACTTC
.	TRBV2	TRBJ1-5	TRBD1	CASSAMGTAYSNQPQHF	TGTGCCAGCAGTGCGATGGGGACAGCTTATAGCAATCAGCCCCAGCATTTT
once	TRBV7-2	TRBJ2-7	.	CASSLVWGVAYEQYF	TGTGCCAGCAGCTTAGTATGGGGGGTTGCCTACGAGCAGTACTTC
.	TRBV6-1	TRBJ1-1	.	CASRLTREGNTEAFF	TGTGCCAGCAGACTAACCCGGGAGGGAAACACTGAAGCTTTCTTT
.	TRBV6-5	TRBJ1-2	.	CASSSGDVGYTF	TGTGCCAGCAGTTCCGGGGATGTGGGCTACACCTTC
.	TRBV6-2/TRBV6-3	TRBJ2-7	TRBD2	CASSSGLAGSYEQYF	TGTGCCAGCAGTTCCGGACTAGCGGGGTCCTACGAGCAGTACTTC
.	TRBV7-2	TRBJ2-1	.	CASSHPGRINEQFF	TGTGCCAGCAGCCACCCCGGAAGGATCAATGAGCAGTTCTTC
.	TRBV28	TRBJ1-3	.	CASSFNRKNSGNTIYF	TGTGCCAGCAGTTTTAACAGGAAAAACTCTGGAAACACCATATATTTT
.	TRBV5-6	TRBJ1-5	.	CASSWPFDVSFSNQPQHF	TGTGCCAGCAGTTGGCCTTTTGACGTTTCCTTTAGCAATCAGCCCCAGCATTTT
few	TRBV7-9	TRBJ2-4	TRBD2	CASSLGWSGGKNIQYF	TGTGCCAGCAGCTTAGGATGGAGCGGGGGCAAAAACATTCAGTACTTC
.	TRBV6-5	TRBJ2-1	.	CASSLGPYNEQFF	TGTGCCAGCAGTTTGGGGCCATACAATGAGCAGTTCTTC
.	TRBV5-4	TRBJ2-4	.	CASSLPGTTKNIQYF	TGTGCCAGCAGCCTTCCGGGGACAACCAAAAACATTCAGTACTTC
.	TRBV7-9	TRBJ2-1	.	CASSLVGQQFF	TGTGCCAGCAGCTTAGTGGGACAGCAGTTCTTC
.	TRBV7-2	TRBJ2-2	.	CASSSDGVYRVSNTGELFF	TGTGCCAGCAGCTCGGATGGAGTCTATCGGGTCTCGAACACCGGGGAGCTGTTTTTT
.	TRBV6-5	TRBJ1-3	TRBD1	CASRGTGGYGNTIYF	TGTGCCAGCAGAGGGACAGGGGGCTATGGAAACACCATATATTTT
.	TRBV7-2	TRBJ2-5	.	CASSLGEYRWMETQYF	TGTGCCAGCAGCTTAGGGGAATACAGGTGGATGGAGACCCAGTACTTC